This TCR beta chain stems from a study of Graves' ophthalmopathy and Graves' hyperthyroidism. Study at large: Peripheral blood was collected at initial diagnosis, before any treatment.

General observations from the study: A majority of expanded thyroid clonotypes exceeding 0.001 frequency were likewise present in blood.

For repertoire sequencing, the TCR beta CDR3 regions were amplified from RNA transcripts. First-round RT-PCR relied on HTBI primers, and a second-round multiplex PCR came next. MiXCR was run by TCRdb on the multiplex PCR reads, yielding one entry per CDR3 protein. The sample contains some 210,000 distinct CDR3 sequences, around 30% of which appear only once. Other autoimmune disease, uncontrolled infection, pregnancy and lactation led to exclusion. The authors isolated PBMCs from around 10 ml of fresh peripheral blood. CDR1 is SGHTA and CDR2 is FQGNSA in the germline V gene. This CDR3 is built from 13 residues. Deletions cut 3 bases from V and 5 bases from J, with 8 bases between. In regard to this clonotype: The antigen is not known.

The sequencing sample was made of peripheral blood. This chain joins TRBV7-2 and TRBJ2-4; D gene uncertain. The source is a man aged 50-60 years with Graves' ophthalmopathy. CDR3 DNA: TGTGCCAGCAGCTTGGCCGGAGAAAACATTCAGTACTTC. Translation: CASSLAGENIQYF. Using reference TRBV7-2 and TRBJ2-4 for the parts outside the CDR3, the full variable domain is GAGVSQSPSNKVTEKGKDVELRCDPISGHTALYWYRQSLGQGLEFLIYFQGNSAPDKSGLPSDRFSAERTGGSVSTLTIQRTQQEDSAVYLCASSLAGENIQYFGAGTRLSVL.